Presented here are 28 T cell receptor beta chains from one specimen sequenced in a study of control samples from healthy donors and cancer patients. Here immunoSEQ multiplex PCR was the method, and the copy in TCRdb shows in-frame clones only, minus some. The table has tens of thousands of clones, about 94% seen once. Sequencing was performed on blood. Source of these receptors: a woman in her twenties or thirties in good health.

For the CDR3, the DNA is TGTGCCAGCAGTTACCTTAGCGGGGGCGGGGAGTTCTTC. Translation gives CASSYLSGGGEFF. The rearrangement uses TRBV6-5 and TRBJ2-1; 9 bases line up with TRBD2. The CDR3 contains 13 residues. CDR1 is MNHEY and CDR2 is SVGAGI in the germline V gene. Unmatched junction bases numbered 7, after V lost 2 bases and J lost 14 bases.

This clone was seen just once. The V and J genes are TRBV19 and TRBJ1-5, with 7 bases aligning to TRBD1. J was trimmed by 6 bases and V by 0 bases; bases with no gene match: 5. This CDR3 spans 15 amino acids. Per the germline V gene, CDR1 is LNHDA and CDR2 is SQIVND (reference sequence). CDR3 bases: TGTGCCAGTAGTATAGAGGACAGGACGGGTCAGCCCCAGCATTTT. Translation: CASSIEDRTGQPQHF. The full variable domain, with the rest looked up from reference TRBV19 and TRBJ1-5, is DGGITQSPKYLFRKEGQNVTLSCEQNLNHDAMYWYRQDPGQGLRLIYYSQIVNDFQKGDIAEGYSVSREKKESFPLTVTSAQKNPTAFYLCASSIEDRTGQPQHFGDGTRLSIL.

This chain connects TRBV5-1 to TRBJ1-2; tentatively, D is TRBD1 (6 bases). The V end lost 4 bases, the J end lost 3 bases, and 10 bases lay between the germline ends. Looked up from germline, CDR1 is SGHRS and CDR2 is YFSETQ. This CDR3 is built from 13 residues. CDR3 nucleotide sequence: TGCGCCAGCAGCCCGGACAGAGACTATGGCTACACCTTC. It encodes CASSPDRDYGYTF.

The chain employs TRBV5-1 and TRBJ1-3; D remains unclear. Germline V lookup: CDR1 SGHRS, CDR2 YFSETQ. This CDR3 contains 15 residues. Trimming removed 3 bases from V and 2 bases from J, with 12 bases in between. CDR3 amino acids: CASSYDTATGNTIYF. In DNA form, the CDR3 reads TGCGCCAGCAGCTACGATACAGCTACTGGAAACACCATATATTTT.

CDR3 sequence reads: CASSYSRYSNQPQHF. CDR3 bases: TGTGCCAGCAGTTACTCCCGATATAGCAATCAGCCCCAGCATTTT. The J gene is TRBJ1-5, the V gene TRBV6-5; no reliable D call. The length of the CDR3 is 15 residues. The V end lost 0 bases, the J end lost 0 bases, and 6 bases lay between the germline ends. CDR1 is MNHEY and CDR2 is SVGAGI in the germline V gene.

This clone has only one observation. The CDR3 here is CASSPTGARNSPLHF. The CDR3, as DNA: TGTGCCAGCAGCCCGACAGGGGCGCGTAATTCACCCCTCCACTTT. The gene calls are TRBV6-4 and TRBJ1-6, with TRBD1 identical over 8 bases. CDR3 length: 15 residues. Germline V gene data show CDR1 as MRHNA and CDR2 as SNTAGT. Losses at the gene ends were 6 bases for V and 6 bases for J; bases not matched to a gene: 7.

V usage is TRBV15 and J usage is TRBJ2-5; D is undetermined. Germline V CDR1 and CDR2: LNHNV, YYDKDF (reference sequence). V was clipped by 3 bases and J by 2 bases, with 10 bases between them. The CDR3 has 14 amino acids. The CDR3 DNA sequence: TGTGCCACCAGCAGCGCGTTGGTTCAAGAGACCCAGTACTTC. Translated: CATSSALVQETQYF. The full variable domain, with the rest looked up from reference TRBV15 and TRBJ2-5, is DAMVIQNPRYQVTQFGKPVTLSCSQTLNHNVMYWYQQKSSQAPKLLFHYYDKDFNNEADTPDNFQSRRPNTSFCFLDIRSPGLGDTAMYLCATSSALVQETQYFGPGTRLLVL.

The chain combines TRBV3-1 (or the pseudogene TRBV3-2) with TRBJ1-2; 9 positions match TRBD1. The CDR3 is 16 residues long. Looked up from germline, CDR1 is LGHDT and CDR2 is YNNKEL (reference sequence). J was trimmed by 2 bases and V by 4 bases; bases with no gene match: 8. In DNA form, the CDR3 reads TGTGCCAGCAGCCCCACCGGGACAGGGTCCAACTATGGCTACACCTTC. Its translation is CASSPTGTGSNYGYTF.

This chain connects TRBV7-3 to TRBJ1-2, with D possibly being TRBD1 (5 bases). CDR1 SGHTA and CDR2 FQGTGA come from the germline V gene. This CDR3 is built from 13 residues. The germline V and J ends were trimmed by 2 bases and 8 bases, with 12 bases remaining between them. The CDR3 spells CASSLGQGNGYTF. The CDR3 DNA reads TGTGCCAGCAGCTTAGGCCAGGGTAACGGCTACACCTTC. The full variable domain, completed using reference TRBV7-3 and TRBJ1-2, is GAGVSQTPSNKVTEKGKYVELRCDPISGHTALYWYRQSLGQGPEFLIYFQGTGAADDSGLPNDRFFAVRPEGSVSTLKIQRTERGDSAVYLCASSLGQGNGYTFGSGTRLTVV.

The chain combines TRBV10-1 with TRBJ2-5; TRBD2 might be the D (5 bases). The CDR3 runs to 12 residues. Germline CDR1 WNHNN, CDR2 SYGVQD (reference sequence). Deletions cut 5 bases from V and 3 bases from J, with 7 bases between. CDR3 coding DNA: TGCGCCAGCAGTCGGGGAGAAGAGACCCAGTACTTC. Amino acid sequence: CASSRGEETQYF.

J is TRBJ1-5 and V is TRBV19; D gene unclear. The CDR3 totals 15 residues. Germline loops: CDR1 LNHDA, CDR2 SQIVND (reference sequence). Trimming pared 6 bases from V and 0 bases from J, leaving 12 bases between. The CDR3 loop reads CASRRGGDSNQPQHF. The CDR3 coding sequence is TGTGCCAGTAGAAGAGGCGGCGATAGCAATCAGCCCCAGCATTTT.

V gene TRBV9 combines with J gene TRBJ2-1; TRBD1 or TRBD2 may be the D gene (6 bases each). CDR1 and CDR2 (germline): SGDLS, YYNGEE. V was trimmed by 4 bases and J by 8 bases, leaving 13 bases between them. The CDR3 extends over 13 amino acids. CDR3: CASSRGAGDEQFF. The CDR3 DNA is TGTGCCAGCAGCAGGGGGGCCGGGGATGAGCAGTTCTTC.

This clone was found once. This sequence joins TRBV3-1 (or the pseudogene TRBV3-2) and TRBJ1-2, with D perhaps TRBD1 (5 bases). CDR3 length equals 14 residues. Germline CDR1 LGHDT, CDR2 YNNKEL (reference sequence). The germline V and J ends were trimmed by 4 bases and 6 bases, with 15 bases remaining between them. The CDR3 nucleotides are TGTGCCAGCAGCCGCGGGACGGTCATCGATGGCTACACCTTC. Residues: CASSRGTVIDGYTF.

The chain has TRBV4-2 and TRBJ1-2; unclear D gene. CDR1 is LGHNA and CDR2 is YNFKEQ in the germline V gene. CDR3 length equals 18 residues. Deletions cut 5 bases from V and 0 bases from J, with 22 bases between. CDR3 bases: TGTGCCAGCAGCGAGCCCCGCCAATCAAACCCAGCTAACTATGGCTACACCTTC. Translated: CASSEPRQSNPANYGYTF.

The table lists this clone with a count of one. The J gene is TRBJ1-6, the V gene TRBV18; 10 nucleotides line up with TRBD1. The CDR3 is made up of 18 amino acids. Germline V lookup: CDR1 KGHSH, CDR2 LQKENI. The junction had 14 bases not matched to a gene; V was cut back by 3 bases and J by 9 bases. As DNA, the CDR3 is TGTGCCAGCTCACCCACCCCCTTATCAGACAGGGGGCGTTCACCCCTCCACTTT. It encodes CASSPTPLSDRGRSPLHF.

A single count supports this clone. The gene calls are TRBV20-1 and TRBJ2-5; D unresolved. Germline lookup yields CDR1 DFQATT and CDR2 SNEGSKA (reference sequence). The CDR3 is 12 residues long. V was trimmed by 3 bases and J by 1 base, leaving 6 bases between them. CDR3 region: CSASGSQETQYF. CDR3 bases: TGCAGTGCTAGTGGGTCCCAAGAGACCCAGTACTTC.

The V gene is TRBV6-6, the J gene TRBJ1-5, with 7 bases that match TRBD1. Germline V CDR1 and CDR2: MNHNY, SVGAGI (reference sequence). The CDR3 has 15 amino acids. The junction had 10 bases not matched to a gene; V was cut back by 7 bases and J by 4 bases. The DNA of the CDR3 is TGTGCCAGCACTGAAACCCGACAGGGTAATCAGCCCCAGCATTTT. Encoded protein: CASTETRQGNQPQHF.

This sequence joins TRBV5-1 and TRBJ2-7; the D gene is possibly TRBD1 (6 bases). CDR3 length: 15 residues. CDR1 is SGHRS and CDR2 is YFSETQ in the germline V gene. The V end lost 4 bases, the J end lost 3 bases, and 17 bases lay between the germline ends. CDR3 loop: CASSRPTQGIYEQYF. DNA for the CDR3: TGCGCCAGCAGCAGACCCACACAGGGAATCTACGAGCAGTACTTC.

The chain carries TRBV6-5 and TRBJ2-5; 8 bases align to TRBD1. The CDR3 sequence is 14 residues long. Unmatched junction bases numbered 4, after V lost 2 bases and J lost 5 bases. Germline V lookup: CDR1 MNHEY, CDR2 SVGAGI. CDR3 in amino acids: CASSYKNRGETQYF. In DNA form, the CDR3 reads TGTGCCAGCAGTTACAAAAACAGGGGGGAGACCCAGTACTTC.

The CDR3 DNA reads TGCGCCAGCAGCTTGGTTAGAACCTACGAGCAGTACTTC. Encoded protein: CASSLVRTYEQYF. This sequence joins TRBV5-1 and TRBJ2-7, with D unclear. The CDR3 covers 13 residues. Between the trimmed V and J ends, which lost 0 bases and 2 bases, there was a span of 6 bases. Germline-derived CDR1 and CDR2 are SGHRS and YFSETQ.

The chain has TRBV5-5 and TRBJ1-3; D is perhaps TRBD1 (5 bases). CDR1 is SGHKS and CDR2 is YYEKEE in the germline V gene (reference sequence). V was pared by 2 bases and J by 3 bases, with 18 bases between. The CDR3 has 17 residues. Here the CDR3 reads CASSLSPSQGIGNTIYF. DNA for the CDR3: TGTGCCAGCAGCTTATCACCCTCCCAGGGCATTGGAAACACCATATATTTT.

The chain couples TRBV28 to TRBJ1-5; D remains unclear. V lost 3 bases and J lost 0, with 9 bases in between. Per germline, CDR1 MDHEN and CDR2 SYDVKM. CDR3 length: 15 amino acids. The CDR3 is CASSFKWGSNQPQHF. In DNA form, the CDR3 reads TGTGCCAGCAGTTTTAAATGGGGTAGCAATCAGCCCCAGCATTTT.

J is TRBJ2-3 and V is TRBV9; 7 nucleotides match TRBD1. The length of the CDR3 is 15 residues. Germline V CDR1 and CDR2: SGDLS, YYNGEE. The V segment lost 1 base and the J segment 0 bases; nucleotides outside the gene matches: 2. The CDR3 region has the DNA TGTGCCAGCAGCGTAAGACAGGGAAGCACAGATACGCAGTATTTT. Protein product: CASSVRQGSTDTQYF.

The J gene is TRBJ1-5, the V gene TRBV28; no clear D. Looked up from germline, CDR1 is MDHEN and CDR2 is SYDVKM. The CDR3 contains 14 residues. V lost 4 bases and J lost 4, with 11 bases in between. CDR3 sequence (DNA): TGTGCCAGCAGTTCCCCCGGGCGAAATCAGCCCCAGCATTTT. Its protein is CASSSPGRNQPQHF.

In this sample, this clone turned up once. The CDR3 is CASSFTGESYNSPLHF. CDR3 bases: TGTGCCAGCAGCTTCACAGGGGAATCCTATAATTCACCCCTCCACTTT. J is TRBJ1-6 and V is TRBV11-2; 7 positions agree with TRBD1. CDR3 length equals 16 residues. Trimming took 3 bases from V and 1 from J; bases not matched to a gene: 3. Germline assignment: CDR1 SGHAT and CDR2 FQNNGV.

This chain joins TRBV19 and TRBJ2-2; TRBD2 matches 7 bases. The length of the CDR3 is 14 residues. The V segment lost 8 bases and the J segment 3 bases; nucleotides outside the gene matches: 6. CDR1 and CDR2 (germline): LNHDA, SQIVND (reference sequence). CDR3 protein: CASLRDYDTGELFF. CDR3 in DNA: TGTGCCAGTCTCCGGGACTATGACACCGGGGAGCTGTTTTTT.

This clone showed up just once. The gene calls are TRBV6-5 and TRBJ1-2, with unresolved D. Trimming cost V 2 bases and J 3 bases, with 13 bases left between them. This CDR3 is 15 amino acids long. CDR1 is MNHEY and CDR2 is SVGAGI in the germline V gene. The CDR3 bases are TGTGCCAGCAGTTACCTGACGGAACGGGACTATGGCTACACCTTC. This encodes CASSYLTERDYGYTF.

This chain connects TRBV15 to TRBJ1-4; 9 bases align to TRBD1. Germline lookup yields CDR1 LNHNV and CDR2 YYDKDF (reference sequence). This CDR3 has 16 amino acids. Trimming removed 3 bases from V and 8 bases from J; junction bases left unmatched: 10. Here the CDR3 reads CATSRETGTGNEKLFF. The CDR3 DNA reads as TGTGCCACCAGCAGGGAAACCGGGACAGGGAACGAAAAACTGTTTTTT.